The T cell receptor (beta chain) under discussion was sequenced for a study of T cells in Graves' hyperthyroidism and ophthalmopathy (dated by TCRdb to 2018 to 2020). Regarding the research as a whole: Peripheral blood samples were taken at initial diagnosis, before any treatment was given. TCR V-J signatures able to tell the groups apart were searched for in a discovery cohort of 90 to 100 patients, of whom roughly 42 had Graves' ophthalmopathy and about 60 had stable Graves' hyperthyroidism. Whether ophthalmopathy could be predicted prospectively was tested in an independent validation cohort made up of 18 to 20 hyperthyroidism patients plus 17 patients who later progressed to ophthalmopathy. For training and testing, the 100 or so patients in the discovery cohort were randomly divided in a 7:3 ratio. The study also compared thyroid tissue and blood T-cell repertoires from about six Graves' hyperthyroidism patients. Following sampling, methimazole starting at 30 mg daily was given to hyperthyroidism patients, and high-dose intravenous methylprednisolone was given to ophthalmopathy patients. According to the paper, TCR Vbeta CDR3 sequencing was carried out on roughly 130 peripheral blood samples, which came from 40 to 45 ophthalmopathy, fewer than 80 hyperthyroidism and approximately 17 progressor patients.

General conclusions and limits of the study: Most expanded thyroid clonotypes (frequency above 0.001) were also found in blood, which suggests that blood repertoires may mirror thyroid immune responses. In validation, the model predicted progression to ophthalmopathy a median of about 6.5 months before onset, with roughly 71% sensitivity and about 72% specificity. Sample size was not statistically predetermined, and blinding of investigators to group allocation was not performed. A 13 V-J signature model separated ophthalmopathy from stable hyperthyroidism, with about 88% sensitivity and 81.08% specificity in cross-validation and 80%/75% in testing.

The CDR3 numbers 14 residues from cysteine through phenylalanine. Kept here is only the CDR3 DNA, which spans 42 bases and is read in frame from base 1. CDR1 and CDR2, per the germline V gene, are MRHNA and SNTAGT. Stable Graves' hyperthyroidism was defined as no progression to ophthalmopathy during 18 months of follow-up. Hyperthyroidism patients were aged 18 to 65 years and newly diagnosed, with disease duration of less than 2 months. Patients with uncontrolled infections, other autoimmune diseases, pregnancy or lactation were excluded. Diagnoses relied on clinical symptoms, serum thyroxine and TRAb, thyroid ultrasound and orbital computed tomography. PBMCs were isolated from 10 ml of fresh peripheral blood by Ficoll-Paque density gradient centrifugation. Trizol reagent was used to extract total RNA, and RNA quality was then checked on an Agilent 2100 Bioanalyzer. The TCR beta CDR3 regions were amplified from the RNA transcripts. For the first round of RT-PCR on the TCR CDR3, the HTBI primer set was used together with the Qiagen OneStep RT-PCR kit. A second multiplex PCR round built the libraries, followed by size selection and purification. Libraries were sequenced paired-end with 100 bp reads on an Illumina HiSeq2000. Concerning the study's data processing: SOAPnuke was used to process the raw data, with reads discarded if the reads contained adapters or uncalled bases, had a mean Phred below 15, or lacked an exact constant-primer or identifier match. High-quality paired reads were merged with COPE v1.2.5, and unique nucleotide sequences were defined as clonotypes. Clonotypes were aligned to IMGT TRBV, TRBD and TRBJ reference segments using MiTCR v1.1. Only V-J combinations with frequency above 0.0001, covering approximately 99% of repertoires, were analysed. The TCS score was defined as the ratio of F50 (clonal expansion) to E x V (chaos), calculated using BLOSUM62-based TCRdist between CDR3 peptides within each V-J. Welch's t-statistics and random forest reduced 514 V-J features to 13, which were used in a naive Bayes classifier (R e1071). TCRdb reworked the public reads: Q25 trimming with fastp, MiXCR clone assembly, productive beta chains retained. Each entry merges the rows of one CDR3 protein and shows their most common DNA and genes. These V and J calls rely on TCRdb rather than the paper's analysis. The sample table lists around 450,000 distinct CDR3 sequences, 15% to 18% of them with a count of one. The top ten clones comprise 14% of the sample.

Regarding this clonotype: No cognate antigen has been identified for it. Its ends do not fully match the called genes, so a read error is possible.

This clonotype originated in a woman under 30 with Graves' hyperthyroidism. The rearranged chain carries TRBV6-4 and TRBJ2-6; TRBD2 could be the D gene, as 5 bases match. The sequencing sample was made of blood. The DNA reads as follows: TGTGCCAGCAGTGACTCGTTCGGGGTCAACGTCCTGACTTTC. Its coded protein is CASSDSFGVNVLTF.